This T cell receptor beta chain emerged from a study of OX40 agonist ivuxolimab in advanced cancers. Overall study: Patients got intravenous ivuxolimab at 0.01 to 10 mg/kg every 2 weeks. The dose-escalation cohort was about 80% male, with a mean age of approximately 62 years, ranging roughly 20 to 90. Study-wide results and limits: Clonal expansion by week 6 occurred in CD4+ and CD8+ blood T cells (at 0.1 to 3.0 mg/kg).

Autoimmune disease history or systemic immunosuppression led to patients being barred. This clone was recorded once. Its specificity is not known. Germline CDR1 and CDR2: MDHEN and SYDVKM. The CDR3 is 15 residues long. Trimming cost V 4 bases and J 1 base; bases outside gene matches: 3. Some clones are missing from TCRdb's copy, which holds only in-frame ones; the method was immunoSEQ multiplex PCR. The table includes 75,000 to 85,000 clones, about nine tenths detected once. This sample comprised CD4+ or CD8+ T cells sorted from blood, obtained in a trial of the OX40 agonist ivuxolimab. The chain recombines TRBV28 with TRBJ2-7, with 11 nucleotides matching TRBD2. This TCR was sampled from an adult with an advanced solid tumor such as melanoma, head and neck, liver or kidney cancer. CDR3 protein: CASSSWTSGSYEQYF. The CDR3 DNA reads as TGTGCCAGCAGTTCGTGGACTAGCGGGTCCTACGAGCAGTACTTC.